This is a list of T cell receptor beta chains from one sample in a study of spatial heterogeneity in lung cancer. TCRdb reprocessed the 5' RACE reads with MiXCR, giving one entry per CDR3 protein. The data hold about 7,900 distinct CDR3 sequences, with over 6.5% observed a single time. The sequencing used lung tumor tissue, collected at surgery. The receptors were sampled from a female donor with early-stage non-small cell lung cancer. Each CDR3 is given with its conserved first and last residue. A D gene is named only where the DNA matches it firmly. The listing skips clone size in some rows; elsewhere it reads once, few, many or a size class.

j_call d_call v_call clone_size cdr3_nt cdr3_aa
TRBJ2-7 - TRBV6-5 - TGTGCCAGCAGGCCTGGATCTTGGGGAGAGCAGTACTTC CASRPGSWGEQYF
TRBJ2-1 - TRBV12-3/TRBV12-4 few TGTGCCAGCAGTTTCACAACGGGGGAAAACTACAATGAGCAGTTCTTC CASSFTTGENYNEQFF
TRBJ2-3 - TRBV7-2 medium-sized TGTGCCAGCAACGAAGTCGGGGATACGCAGTATTTT CASNEVGDTQYF
TRBJ2-2 - TRBV7-3 many TGTGCCAGCAGAAAGGGACTTAACACCGGGGAGCTGTTTTTT CASRKGLNTGELFF
TRBJ1-2 - TRBV7-2 many TGTGCCAGCAGCTCAAACAGGGACAACGGCTACACCTTC CASSSNRDNGYTF
TRBJ2-3 - TRBV24-1 - TGTGCCACCAGTGATTCTAGCACAGATACGCAGTATTTT CATSDSSTDTQYF
TRBJ1-1 - TRBV7-9 large TGTGCCAGCAGCTTAGAACTGGAGGCTTTCTTT CASSLELEAFF
TRBJ1-1 TRBD1 TRBV6-6 medium-sized TGTGCCAGCACGGACAGGGGGAACACTGAAGCTTTCTTT CASTDRGNTEAFF
TRBJ2-7 - TRBV15 many TGTGCCACCAGCAGAGACAGCTACTCCTACGAGCAGTACTTC CATSRDSYSYEQYF
TRBJ2-5 - TRBV9 many TGTGCCAGCAGCGTAGAGCCTAGCGACCAAGAGACCCAGTACTTC CASSVEPSDQETQYF
TRBJ2-3 TRBD1 TRBV29-1 many TGCAGCGCTGAGGACAGGGCTAGCACAGATACGCAGTATTTT CSAEDRASTDTQYF
TRBJ2-1 - TRBV28 many TGTGCCAGCAGTCAGGAGGGCCCTTACAATGAGCAGTTCTTC CASSQEGPYNEQFF
TRBJ1-1 - TRBV7-2 medium-sized TGTGCCAGCAGCTTAGAGTATCGGGGTCTGACTGAAGCTTTCTTT CASSLEYRGLTEAFF
TRBJ2-1 - TRBV11-1 large TGTGCCAGCAGCTTAGAACAACTCAATGAGCAGTTCTTC CASSLEQLNEQFF
TRBJ1-2 - TRBV28 many TGTGCCAGCAGTTTCAGGGGAATACCCTATGGCTACACCTTC CASSFRGIPYGYTF
TRBJ1-4 - TRBV6-6 many TGTGCCAGCAGAGGCAGGGGTGAAAAACTGTTTTTT CASRGRGEKLFF
TRBJ1-6 TRBD1 TRBV20-1 many TGCAGTGCTCAAATTCTTCAACAGGGGTTGGATTCACCCCTCCACTTT CSAQILQQGLDSPLHF
TRBJ2-7 - TRBV11-2 medium-sized TGTGCCAGCAGCCCAGGGCACACCTCCTACGAGCAGTACTTC CASSPGHTSYEQYF
TRBJ1-6 TRBD1 TRBV2 few TGTGCCAGCAGGAAGGTCAGGGGGGATTCACCCCTCCACTTT CASRKVRGDSPLHF
TRBJ2-1 - TRBV15 many TGTGCCACCAGCAGAGATGCCCAGGGGCTCGATGAGCAGTTCTTC CATSRDAQGLDEQFF
TRBJ2-1 TRBD2 TRBV20-1 many TGCAGTGCTAGAGATTGGGGACTAGCGGGCAATGAGCAGTTCTTC CSARDWGLAGNEQFF
TRBJ1-3 TRBD1 TRBV7-6 many TGTGCCAGCAGCCCCGGGACAGGCGGAAACACCATATATTTT CASSPGTGGNTIYF
TRBJ2-5 TRBD2 TRBV7-8 medium-sized TGTGCCAGCGGCCCTCTAGCGGGAGTCCAAGAGACCCAGTACTTC CASGPLAGVQETQYF
TRBJ2-2 TRBD1 TRBV10-3 - TGTGCCATCAATGATCTCAGGGGGAGCACCGGGGAGCTGTTTTTT CAINDLRGSTGELFF
TRBJ2-2 - TRBV19 - TGTGCCAGTAGTCCCCCGCGGGCCGGGGAGCTGTTTTTT CASSPPRAGELFF
TRBJ1-5 - TRBV18 many TGTGCCAGCTCACCTGGACCCAGGCAGCCCCAGCATTTT CASSPGPRQPQHF
TRBJ2-5 - TRBV23-1 medium-sized TGCGCCAGCAGTCAGGTTCAGGACCAAGAGACCCAGTACTTC CASSQVQDQETQYF
TRBJ2-4 - TRBV28 medium-sized TGTGCCAGCAGTAGAACCGGGAAAAACATTCAGTACTTC CASSRTGKNIQYF
TRBJ1-5 TRBD1 TRBV28 many TGTGCCAGCACTTCTCAAACCGGACAGGACGATCAGCCCCAGCATTTT CASTSQTGQDDQPQHF
TRBJ2-3 - TRBV7-8 medium-sized TGTGCCAGCAGCTTACTTGACAGATTAGCCAATACGCAGTATTTT CASSLLDRLANTQYF
TRBJ2-1 TRBD2 TRBV19 many TGTGCCAGTAGTGCAGAGAGTGGGACTAGCGGGAGGGATGAGCAGTTCTTC CASSAESGTSGRDEQFF
TRBJ1-3 - TRBV7-9 many TGTGCCAGCAGCTTGGGACAAGGAAACACCATATATTTT CASSLGQGNTIYF
TRBJ1-3 - TRBV30 medium-sized TGTGCCTGGACCAGGCAGGGACGTGGAAACACCATATATTTT CAWTRQGRGNTIYF
TRBJ2-3 TRBD2 TRBV20-1 many TGCAGTGCTATGTCGGGAGGGCCAGGAGATACGCAGTATTTT CSAMSGGPGDTQYF
TRBJ2-5 - TRBV9 many TGTGCCAGCAGCGTAGCCGGGGTCCCAACCCAAGAGACCCAGTACTTC CASSVAGVPTQETQYF
TRBJ2-1 - TRBV5-1 few TGCGCCAGCAGCTTGGCTCTTTCCAATGAGCAGTTCTTC CASSLALSNEQFF
TRBJ2-3 TRBD1 TRBV20-1 many TGCAGTGCACAGGGGGTAGATACGCAGTATTTT CSAQGVDTQYF
TRBJ2-5 - TRBV3-1 medium-sized TGTGCCAGCAGCCACCACAGCGGCCAAGAGACCCAGTACTTC CASSHHSGQETQYF
TRBJ2-6 - TRBV20-1 many TGCAGTGCCCTAGGTTGGGGAACAGGGGCCAACGTCCTGACTTTC CSALGWGTGANVLTF
TRBJ1-2 - TRBV9 medium-sized TGTGCCAGCAGCGTAGGTCGAGGACCTTATGGCTACACCTTC CASSVGRGPYGYTF
TRBJ2-1 - TRBV2 many TGTGCCAGCAGTGACGAGCCCCAAGGGAATGAGCAGTTCTTC CASSDEPQGNEQFF
TRBJ2-1 TRBD1 TRBV7-8 many TGTGCCAGCAGCGATAGACAGGGGGCGCGGAATGAGCAGTTCTTC CASSDRQGARNEQFF
TRBJ2-3 - TRBV29-1 - TGCAGCGTCCGCATAGGGGACCCAGCAACAGATACGCAGTATTTT CSVRIGDPATDTQYF
TRBJ2-3 TRBD2 TRBV30 medium-sized TGTGCCTGGAGTGTTCGAACTAGCGGGTACCGCACAGATACGCAGTATTTT CAWSVRTSGYRTDTQYF
TRBJ1-4 TRBD1 TRBV2 many TGTGCCAGCAGTACCCAGGGGGCATTCGAAAAACTGTTTTTT CASSTQGAFEKLFF
TRBJ2-1 - TRBV11-2 medium-sized TGTGCCAGCAGCCGTCTGGGCTCCCTTAATGAGCAGTTCTTC CASSRLGSLNEQFF
TRBJ2-1 - TRBV29-1 - TGCAGCCACATTCGGTATGATGAGCAGTTCTTC CSHIRYDEQFF
TRBJ2-1 TRBD2 TRBV7-3 medium-sized TGTGCCAGCAGCTTAGGCGGGAGGCTCTACAATGAGCAGTTCTTC CASSLGGRLYNEQFF
TRBJ1-5 - TRBV3-1 - TGTGCCAGCAGCCAAGGGGGTAATCAGCCCCAGCATTTT CASSQGGNQPQHF
TRBJ2-1 - TRBV7-2 many TGTGCCAGCAGCTCCAGCTTCGGGAGACTCCATGAGCAGTTCTTC CASSSSFGRLHEQFF
TRBJ2-7 TRBD1 TRBV12-3/TRBV12-4 - TGTGCCAGCAGTTTAGACAGGGGGCTCTACTCCGAGCAGTACTTC CASSLDRGLYSEQYF
TRBJ1-4 - TRBV5-5 - TGTGCCAGCAGCCGGGCCCTAGATGAAAAACTGTTTTTT CASSRALDEKLFF
TRBJ2-1 TRBD2 TRBV20-1 many TGCAGTGCTATTTCAGTTGGCGGGGGGAACAATGAGCAGTTCTTC CSAISVGGGNNEQFF
TRBJ2-5 TRBD2 TRBV7-2 medium-sized TGTGCCAGCAGCTTAGTGGGACTACCGGAGACCCAGTACTTC CASSLVGLPETQYF
TRBJ1-1 - TRBV29-1 medium-sized TGCAGTTCCCAGACAGGTGCGAACACTGAAGCTTTCTTT CSSQTGANTEAFF
TRBJ1-3 - TRBV5-6 many TGTGCCAGCAGCTTGGAGGGTATTGGAAACACCATATATTTT CASSLEGIGNTIYF
TRBJ2-6 - TRBV28 many TGTGCCAGCAGTTCAGAAGCAGAGTCTGGGGCCAACGTCCTGACTTTC CASSSEAESGANVLTF